This TCR beta chain was documented in a study of CXCR3-negative and CXCR3-positive naive CD8 T cells. Findings of the study overall: Naive cells with CXCR3 showed TRB CDR3s that were more hydrophobic than those in CXCR3-negative naive cells.

Libraries of TRB cDNA were made by 5' RACE and carried UMIs. TCRdb re-called the 5' RACE reads; one entry per CDR3 protein, DNA not given. This sample carries about 120,000 distinct CDR3 sequences, with around 0.38% going to the ten biggest clones. The CDR3 consists of 14 residues. Looked up from germline, CDR1 is LNHNV and CDR2 is YYDKDF (reference sequence). Turning to this clonotype: What it recognizes is unknown.

The clonotype originates from a human donor in good health. Some clones in this sample may be carry-over from other donors' samples. The J gene is TRBJ2-3, the V gene TRBV15. Sequencing used naive CXCR3+ CD8+ T cells from blood. Noted subset: CD45RO-CCR7+CD27+CD95- naive CD8+ T cells expressing CXCR3 (TNR3+). The CDR3 spells CATSSNLGNKHRYF. Looking up the rest from reference TRBV15 and TRBJ2-3 gives the full variable domain: DAMVIQNPRYQVTQFGKPVTLSCSQTLNHNVMYWYQQKSSQAPKLLFHYYDKDFNNEADTPDNFQSRRPNTSFCFLDIRSPGLGDTAMYLCATSSNLGNKHRYFGPGTRLTVL.